A selection of T cell receptor beta chains follows, all from one sample in a study of blood T cell repertoires in COVID-19. Produced via immunoSEQ multiplex PCR; TCRdb's table is partial and in-frame only. The sample holds 85,000 to 110,000 clones, 84% seen once. Source material: peripheral blood. The source of these receptors is a human donor in a cohort sampled during active COVID-19. Each CDR3 is given with its conserved first and last residue. A D gene is named only where the DNA matches it firmly. The size entry is marked missing in some rows and otherwise reads once, few, many or a size class.

TRBJ1-2	TRBD1	TRBV29-1	-	CSVETTGFGGYTF	TGCAGCGTTGAAACGACAGGGTTTGGAGGCTACACCTTC
TRBJ2-7	TRBD1	TRBV27	-	CASSQDRGLYEQYF	TGTGCCAGCAGCCAGGACAGGGGGCTTTACGAGCAGTACTTC
TRBJ2-1	-	TRBV6-2/TRBV6-3	-	CASSYWRLGSYNEQFF	TGTGCCAGCAGTTACTGGAGACTAGGCTCCTACAATGAGCAGTTCTTC
TRBJ1-1	-	TRBV12-3/TRBV12-4	-	CASQGDTNAEAFF	TGTGCCAGCCAGGGTGATACCAACGCTGAAGCTTTCTTT
TRBJ1-6	-	TRBV6-2/TRBV6-3	few	CASSPSAPSVSTLHF	TGTGCCAGCAGTCCGAGCGCCCCGTCTGTCAGCACCCTCCACTTT
TRBJ2-3	-	TRBV5-4	-	CASSLGVRTDTQYF	TGTGCCAGCAGCTTGGGAGTGAGGACAGATACGCAGTATTTT
TRBJ2-1	-	TRBV12-3/TRBV12-4	once	CASSSRGNEQFF	TGTGCCAGCAGCTCCCGGGGCAATGAGCAGTTCTTC
TRBJ1-5	TRBD1	TRBV9	-	CASSVGTGQYSNQPQHF	TGTGCCAGCAGCGTCGGGACAGGACAATATAGCAATCAGCCCCAGCATTTT
TRBJ2-3	-	TRBV6-4	-	CRKGDTQYF	TGTCGAAAGGGGGATACGCAGTATTTT
TRBJ2-7	-	TRBV3-1/TRBV3-2	few	CASSHDGGYEQYF	TGTGCCAGCAGCCACGACGGGGGCTACGAGCAGTACTTC
TRBJ1-5	-	TRBV10-3	-	CAISEGGKPQHF	TGTGCCATCAGTGAGGGGGGGAAGCCCCAGCATTTT
TRBJ2-1	TRBD2	TRBV7-2	-	CASSLGLAGGADEQFF	TGTGCCAGCAGCTTAGGCCTAGCGGGGGGTGCAGATGAGCAGTTCTTC
TRBJ2-5	TRBD2	TRBV7-6	once	CASSSLAGGETQYF	TGTGCCAGCAGCTCCCTAGCGGGGGGAGAGACCCAGTACTTC
TRBJ1-5	TRBD1	TRBV18	-	CASSATGDQPQHF	TGTGCCAGCTCAGCGACAGGGGATCAGCCCCAGCATTTT
TRBJ2-1	-	TRBV19	few	CASSSQQGWNEQFF	TGTGCCAGTAGTTCCCAACAGGGATGGAATGAGCAGTTCTTC
TRBJ1-5	-	TRBV5-6	-	CASSRTGVSNQPQHF	TGTGCCAGCAGCCGCACGGGGGTGAGCAATCAGCCCCAGCATTTT